The T cell receptor beta chain under discussion was sequenced for a study of blood T cell repertoires in COVID-19. In the study overall: Both acute and convalescent COVID-19 samples were obtained from the United States, Italy and Spain. T cells, B-cell-depleted T cells, or PBMCs supplied cDNA or gDNA.

Source study methods: Amplification of reference gene primers was used by the study to estimate nucleated cell counts. The repertoire was sequenced with immunoSEQ multiplex PCR; TCRdb's copy has only in-frame clones and lacks some. D and trimming come from the DNA, and the V and J calls and clone size come from that table. This table has about 190,000 clones, around 79% appearing once. The clonotype was recovered from a woman aged 50 to 60 with acute or convalescent COVID-19. The sample was peripheral blood.

CDR3 sequence reads: CASSWDSEEETQYF. The CDR3, as DNA: TGTGCCAGCAGTTGGGACAGCGAGGAAGAGACCCAGTACTTC. This chain connects TRBV28 to TRBJ2-5, with 7 bases identical to TRBD1. The ends lost 4 bases at V and 3 bases at J; junction bases unmatched: 5. The CDR3 covers 14 residues. Germline CDR1 MDHEN, CDR2 SYDVKM.